The 10 T cell receptor beta chains below all came from one sample that was sequenced in a study of cytomegalovirus exposure and HLA in healthy donors. Some clones are missing from TCRdb's copy, which holds only in-frame ones; the method was immunoSEQ multiplex PCR. The data show some 150,000 clones, with roughly 89% seen just once and about 3% held by the top ten. Sample: PBMCs. Receptor source: a woman between 18 and 29 years old in good health and CMV-seropositive.

The V call is TRBV19, the J call TRBJ2-7; 10 bases align to TRBD1. The trim removed 0 bases at V and 2 bases at J, leaving 4 bases unmatched. The CDR3 loop spans 16 amino acids. Germline V gene sequence: CDR1 LNHDA, CDR2 SQIVND (reference sequence). The CDR3 DNA reads TGTGCCAGTAGTATAGACTCGGGACAGGGGACCTACGAGCAGTACTTC. Amino acid sequence: CASSIDSGQGTYEQYF. The full variable domain, its missing parts supplied by reference TRBV19 and TRBJ2-7, is DGGITQSPKYLFRKEGQNVTLSCEQNLNHDAMYWYRQDPGQGLRLIYYSQIVNDFQKGDIAEGYSVSREKKESFPLTVTSAQKNPTAFYLCASSIDSGQGTYEQYFGPGTRLTVT.

This clone was found once. The V and J genes are TRBV7-3 and TRBJ2-7, with TRBD2 identical over 10 bases. V was clipped by 9 bases and J by 2 bases; unmatched bases: 7. This CDR3 is built from 14 residues. CDR1 is SGHTA, CDR2 FQGTGA, per germline. The CDR3 bases are TGTGCCAGAGGCCTTCTAGCGGGAGCCTACGAGCAGTACTTC. Translated, it gives CARGLLAGAYEQYF.

J is TRBJ2-7 and V is TRBV28, with 12 bases matching TRBD1. CDR3 size: 16 residues. V lost 6 bases, J lost 4 bases, and 10 bases stayed unmatched. Germline loops: CDR1 MDHEN, CDR2 SYDVKM. CDR3 nucleotide sequence: TGTGCCAGCAGCCCGAGGGGGGACAGGGGGCGATACGAGCAGTACTTC. The encoded protein is CASSPRGDRGRYEQYF. Full variable domain (outside the CDR3, taken from reference TRBV28 and TRBJ2-7): DVKVTQSSRYLVKRTGEKVFLECVQDMDHENMFWYRQDPGLGLRLIYFSYDVKMKEKGDIPEGYSVSREKKERFSLILESASTNQTSMYLCASSPRGDRGRYEQYFGPGTRLTVT.

The genes are TRBV11-3 and TRBJ1-4, with 9 bases lining up with TRBD1. The V and J ends lost 5 bases and 7 bases, in that order; junction bases with no gene match: 5. Germline V lookup: CDR1 SGHNT, CDR2 YENEEA. The CDR3 length is 14 residues. The CDR3 region is CASSRDRGSEKLFF. The CDR3 nucleotides are TGTGCCAGCAGCCGAGACAGGGGGAGTGAAAAACTGTTTTTT.

This chain connects TRBV19 to TRBJ1-3, with D unresolved. The CDR3 sequence is 17 residues long. The V end was cut by 1 base, the J end by 6 bases, with 19 bases between. Germline lookup yields CDR1 LNHDA and CDR2 SQIVND (reference sequence). The CDR3 sequence: CASSIGASSGLENTIYF. CDR3 in DNA: TGTGCCAGTAGTATAGGGGCGAGCTCCGGACTGGAAAACACCATATATTTT. Combining the CDR3 with reference TRBV19 and TRBJ1-3 gives the whole variable domain DGGITQSPKYLFRKEGQNVTLSCEQNLNHDAMYWYRQDPGQGLRLIYYSQIVNDFQKGDIAEGYSVSREKKESFPLTVTSAQKNPTAFYLCASSIGASSGLENTIYFGEGSWLTVV.

The chain has TRBV5-1 and TRBJ2-2; 10 bases fit TRBD1. J was trimmed by 6 bases and V by 0 bases; bases with no gene match: 5. Germline V gene data show CDR1 as SGHRS and CDR2 as YFSETQ. The CDR3 loop spans 16 amino acids. CDR3 loop: CASSLETGTGAGELFF. DNA for the CDR3: TGCGCCAGCAGCTTGGAGACCGGGACAGGGGCCGGGGAGCTGTTTTTT. Variable domain in full (rest from reference TRBV5-1 and TRBJ2-2): KAGVTQTPRYLIKTRGQQVTLSCSPISGHRSVSWYQQTPGQGLQFLFEYFSETQRNKGNFPGRFSGRQFSNSRSEMNVSTLELGDSALYLCASSLETGTGAGELFFGEGSRLTVL.

This CDR3 reads CASSSSLGQGAEAFF. The CDR3 region has the DNA TGTGCCAGCTCCTCAAGCTTGGGACAGGGAGCTGAAGCTTTCTTT. The V call is TRBV19, the J call TRBJ1-1; 9 bases align to TRBD1. Germline trimming cut 9 bases from V and 6 bases from J; bases unmatched to any gene: 14. CDR3 length: 15 residues. From germline, CDR1 is LNHDA and CDR2 SQIVND (reference sequence).

The chain has TRBV10-3 and TRBJ2-5, with 12 positions matching TRBD2. Germline V CDR1 and CDR2: ENHRY, SYGVKD. V lost 2 bases, J lost 4 bases, and 2 bases stayed unmatched. The CDR3 spans 15 residues. CDR3 amino acids: CAISELAGGTETQYF. The CDR3 coding sequence is TGTGCCATCAGTGAGCTAGCGGGGGGGACAGAGACCCAGTACTTC.

Remarks on this clone: One end of the junction is discordant with germline, which a read error may explain. The chain links TRBV29-1 to TRBJ1-1; perhaps TRBD1 as D (6 bases). From germline, CDR1 is SQVTM and CDR2 ANQGSEA. The CDR3 consists of 13 residues. The CDR3, as DNA: TGCAGCGTCGAAGGACAGATGAACACTGAAGCTTTCTTT. Amino acids: CSVEGQMNTEAFF.

The V and J genes are TRBV4-1 and TRBJ1-1; D remains ambiguous. V was cut by 1 base and J by 5 bases, with 5 bases left in between. The CDR3 totals 12 residues. CDR1 is MGHRA and CDR2 is YSYEKL in the germline V gene. The CDR3 loop reads CASSQATTEAFF. As DNA, the CDR3 is TGCGCCAGCAGCCAAGCGACAACTGAAGCTTTCTTT.